This T cell receptor (beta chain) was identified in a study of T cells in Graves' hyperthyroidism and ophthalmopathy. V lost 5 bases and J lost 5; bases outside the gene matches: 7. The CDR3 has 14 amino acids. Germline V lookup: CDR1 MDHEN, CDR2 SYDVKM. The TCR beta CDR3 regions underwent amplification using RNA transcripts as the source. Carried out on the TCR CDR3, a first-round RT-PCR used the HTBI primer set. TCRdb re-called the multiplex PCR reads with MiXCR, one entry per CDR3 protein. This table has roughly 560,000 distinct CDR3 sequences, roughly 14% appearing once. Findings of the study overall: A model of 13 V-J pairs discriminated ophthalmopathy from stable hyperthyroidism.

Ten or more counts support this clonotype. Its antigen is unknown. V usage is TRBV28 and J usage is TRBJ2-7, with 9 bases matching TRBD2. Input material: blood. The receptor comes from a woman between 35 and 50 years old with Graves' ophthalmopathy. The CDR3 DNA follows: TGTGCCAGCAGTCCACCGGGACTAGCCCACGAGCAGTACTTC. Its protein product is CASSPPGLAHEQYF.